A selection of T cell receptor beta chains follows, all from one sample in a study of cytomegalovirus exposure and HLA in healthy donors. Method: immunoSEQ multiplex PCR; TCRdb's copy keeps in-frame clones and lacks some. Among more than 140,000 clones listed, about three fifths were seen once. Sequenced material: PBMCs. These receptors came from a woman aged 25 to 45 in good health and CMV-seropositive. Each CDR3 is given with its conserved first and last residue. The order of the fields is clone size, D gene, V gene, J gene, CDR3 protein, CDR3 DNA. D genes are given only for firm matches. Size tells how often a clone was seen (once, few, many) or the class of an expanded clone, and some rows leave it out.

few	NA	TRBV10-2	TRBJ2-2	CASSPGLTGELFF	TGCGCCAGCAGTCCAGGGTTAACCGGGGAGCTGTTTTTT
NA	TRBD2	TRBV29-1	TRBJ2-1	CSVAGTSGTANEQFF	TGCAGCGTTGCCGGGACTAGCGGGACGGCCAATGAGCAGTTCTTC
NA	NA	TRBV11-2	TRBJ1-2	CASSSDWNYGYTF	TGTGCCAGCAGCTCCGACTGGAACTATGGCTACACCTTC
NA	TRBD2	TRBV5-4	TRBJ2-3	CASSYSSGRTDTQYF	TGTGCCAGCAGCTACTCTAGCGGGAGGACAGATACGCAGTATTTT
few	TRBD2	TRBV2	TRBJ2-1	CASNVPGLAGAYNEQFF	TGTGCCAGCAATGTCCCGGGACTAGCGGGAGCTTACAATGAGCAGTTCTTC
NA	TRBD2	TRBV10-3	TRBJ2-7	CAISATSGNYEQYF	TGTGCCATCAGTGCGACTAGCGGAAACTACGAGCAGTACTTC
NA	NA	TRBV6-1	TRBJ1-5	CASSEGSKHQPQHF	TGTGCCAGCAGTGAAGGGTCTAAGCATCAGCCCCAGCATTTT
NA	TRBD2	TRBV6-6	TRBJ2-7	CASRRLAASYEQYF	TGTGCCAGCAGACGACTAGCGGCCTCCTACGAGCAGTACTTC
NA	NA	TRBV7-6	TRBJ2-2	CASSLVWSLSTGELFF	TGTGCCAGCAGCTTAGTATGGAGCCTTTCCACCGGGGAGCTGTTTTTT
NA	NA	TRBV7-9	TRBJ1-4	CASQPEGGIGSDNEKLFF	TGTGCCAGCCAGCCTGAAGGGGGAATTGGCAGCGATAATGAAAAACTGTTTTTT
NA	NA	TRBV27	TRBJ1-1	CASGLEVGTEAFF	TGTGCCAGCGGCCTCGAGGTAGGCACTGAAGCTTTCTTT
NA	NA	TRBV30	TRBJ1-1	CARIYWDSGFAEAFF	TGTGCCCGGATCTACTGGGACTCCGGTTTCGCTGAAGCTTTCTTT
NA	NA	TRBV6-5	TRBJ1-1	CASRQPGYTEAFF	TGTGCCAGCAGACAGCCGGGGTACACTGAAGCTTTCTTT
NA	TRBD2	TRBV29-1	TRBJ2-3	CSVLAGADTQYF	TGCAGCGTCCTAGCGGGAGCAGATACGCAGTATTTT
NA	NA	TRBV9	TRBJ2-1	CASSANYGGTGEQFF	TGTGCCAGCAGCGCGAACTACGGGGGGACAGGTGAGCAGTTCTTC
NA	NA	TRBV7-9	TRBJ1-4	CASSSTGQWAREKLFF	TGTGCCAGCAGCTCGACGGGACAATGGGCTCGTGAAAAACTGTTTTTT
NA	NA	TRBV7-9	TRBJ1-1	CASSLQVNTEAFF	TGTGCCAGCAGCTTACAGGTAAACACTGAAGCTTTCTTT
NA	NA	TRBV30	TRBJ1-4	CAWNNGHRFEKLFF	TGTGCCTGGAACAATGGACACCGTTTCGAAAAACTGTTTTTT
NA	TRBD1	TRBV5-1	TRBJ1-2	CASSTRQGSYGYTF	TGCGCCAGCAGCACCCGACAGGGGAGCTATGGCTACACCTTC
few	NA	TRBV6-1	TRBJ1-1	CASHYGNTEAFF	TGTGCCAGCCACTACGGAAACACTGAAGCTTTCTTT
NA	NA	TRBV5-5	TRBJ1-2	CASIPGVGRNYGYTF	TGTGCCAGCATCCCGGGAGTGGGGCGGAACTATGGCTACACCTTC
few	NA	TRBV7-8	TRBJ1-6	CASSFGDLLNSPLHF	TGTGCCAGCAGCTTTGGGGACTTGCTCAATTCACCCCTCCACTTT
NA	NA	TRBV14	TRBJ2-1	CASSPRDLPNEQFF	TGTGCCAGCAGCCCCCGGGATCTTCCTAATGAGCAGTTCTTC
once	TRBD1	TRBV4-1	TRBJ1-4	CASSLIIGGFVPGQLFF	TGCGCCAGCAGCCTGATTATAGGGGGCTTTGTCCCTGGGCAACTGTTTTTT
NA	NA	TRBV2	TRBJ1-1	CASSLQGSPNTEAFF	TGTGCCAGCAGTTTACAGGGCTCCCCGAACACTGAAGCTTTCTTT
few	NA	TRBV9	TRBJ1-2	CASRNSYGYTF	TGTGCCAGCAGAAATAGCTATGGCTACACCTTC
NA	TRBD1	TRBV6-5	TRBJ1-2	CASSPQGAKNYGYTF	TGTGCCAGCAGTCCGCAGGGGGCGAAGAACTATGGCTACACCTTC
NA	NA	TRBV10-2	TRBJ2-1	CASSLEGNSYNEQFF	TGCGCCAGCAGTCTTGAGGGTAATTCCTACAATGAGCAGTTCTTC
NA	NA	TRBV29-1	TRBJ2-1	CSGAHNEQFF	TGCAGCGGCGCACACAATGAGCAGTTCTTC
NA	NA	TRBV29-1	TRBJ1-2	CSVAANYGYTF	TGCAGCGTCGCAGCTAACTATGGCTACACCTTC
NA	NA	TRBV10-1	TRBJ2-1	CASSPGPQGANEQFF	TGCGCCAGCAGCCCAGGGCCACAAGGGGCAAATGAGCAGTTCTTC
NA	TRBD2	TRBV7-9	TRBJ2-3	CASSRLAGMSDTQYF	TGTGCCAGCAGCCGACTAGCGGGGATGTCGGATACGCAGTATTTT
NA	NA	TRBV7-9	TRBJ1-1	CSSSWTWDQAFF	TGTTCCAGCAGCTGGACATGGGATCAAGCTTTCTTT
NA	TRBD1	TRBV5-6	TRBJ1-5	CASSSDRVLNQPQHF	TGTGCCAGCAGCTCCGACAGGGTCCTCAATCAGCCCCAGCATTTT
NA	TRBD1	TRBV5-1	TRBJ1-4	CASSWDRGGEKLFF	TGCGCCAGCAGCTGGGACAGGGGAGGTGAAAAACTGTTTTTT
NA	NA	TRBV5-1	TRBJ2-2	CASSLDSFPPRGELFF	TGCGCCAGCAGCTTGGACTCATTCCCTCCCCGGGGGGAGCTGTTTTTT
NA	TRBD1	TRBV5-1	TRBJ2-7	CASSTGQGLTYEQYF	TGCGCCAGCAGCACTGGACAGGGCCTCACCTACGAGCAGTACTTC
once	NA	TRBV4-1	TRBJ1-5	CASSQVGRGSNQPQHF	TGCGCCAGCAGCCAAGTAGGCAGGGGAAGCAATCAGCCCCAGCATTTT
NA	TRBD1	TRBV10-1	TRBJ2-3	CASSVGTGSYTQYF	TGCGCCAGCAGTGTTGGGACAGGCAGTTATACGCAGTATTTT
NA	NA	TRBV11-2	TRBJ1-2	CASSLGGSGYTF	TGTGCCAGCAGCTTAGGTGGGAGCGGCTACACCTTC
NA	NA	TRBV30	TRBJ2-3	CAWSYRSADTQYF	TGTGCCTGGAGTTACCGTAGCGCAGATACGCAGTATTTT
NA	NA	TRBV28	TRBJ1-5	CASSLSGWPQHF	TGTGCCAGCAGTTTGTCAGGGTGGCCCCAGCATTTT
NA	NA	TRBV6-1	TRBJ1-1	CASMESNTEAFF	TGTGCCAGCATGGAGAGCAACACTGAAGCTTTCTTT
NA	TRBD1	TRBV4-2	TRBJ1-6	CASSRNRGESSPLHF	TGTGCCAGCAGCCGGAACAGGGGCGAGAGTTCACCCCTCCACTTT
few	NA	TRBV5-1	TRBJ2-3	CASSLAPGVSDTQYF	TGCGCCAGCAGCTTGGCCCCAGGGGTGTCAGATACGCAGTATTTT
few	TRBD1	TRBV5-1	TRBJ2-7	CASSWTGYEQYF	TGCGCCAGCAGTTGGACAGGGTACGAGCAGTACTTC
NA	TRBD2	TRBV9	TRBJ2-1	CASSEGLSYNEQFF	TGTGCCAGCAGCGAGGGACTATCTTACAATGAGCAGTTCTTC
NA	NA	TRBV27	TRBJ2-3	CASSLTRTATTSTDTQYF	TGTGCCAGCAGTTTGACCCGGACAGCAACCACTAGCACAGATACGCAGTATTTT
few	NA	TRBV7-2	TRBJ2-5	CASSITHAGTQYF	TGTGCCAGCAGCATTACTCATGCGGGGACCCAGTACTTC
NA	TRBD1	TRBV4-1	TRBJ2-7	CASSHPGTGTYEQYF	TGCGCCAGCAGCCACCCCGGGACAGGGACCTACGAGCAGTACTTC
once	NA	TRBV5-1	TRBJ2-5	CASSGGTGGGTQYF	TGCGCCAGCAGCGGCGGGACTGGGGGTGGGACCCAGTACTTC
NA	NA	TRBV7-7	TRBJ2-1	CASSLSVSAGSYNEQFF	TGTGCCAGCAGCTTATCCGTCTCCGCGGGCTCCTACAATGAGCAGTTCTTC
NA	NA	TRBV2	TRBJ1-4	CASGQQNEKLFF	TGTGCCAGCGGGCAACAGAATGAAAAACTGTTTTTT
NA	NA	TRBV27	TRBJ1-6	CASSLTQGSLPLHF	TGTGCCAGCAGTTTAACACAGGGCAGCTTACCCCTCCACTTT
NA	NA	TRBV7-9	TRBJ1-2	CASSSNMGTLFYGYTF	TGTGCCAGCAGCTCCAATATGGGCACCCTCTTCTATGGCTACACCTTC
few	NA	TRBV27	TRBJ1-1	CASRSRAGVTEAFF	TGTGCCAGCAGGAGCAGGGCAGGGGTGACTGAAGCTTTCTTT
NA	NA	TRBV29-1	TRBJ1-1	CSVVGGGGGGTEAFF	TGCAGCGTTGTCGGGGGAGGGGGGGGTGGTACTGAAGCTTTCTTT